This TCR beta chain appears in the sequencing data of a study of control samples from healthy donors and cancer patients. This clone has more than one count but fewer than ten. TCRdb's table, derived via immunoSEQ multiplex PCR, lists solely in-frame clones and lacks some. This sample carries about 95,000 clones, 90% to 95% of them seen once, and the ten largest clones take over 0.75%. The material sequenced was blood. This sequence originates from a woman between 25 and 40 years old in good health.

The CDR3 sequence: CASSRDRGSGANVLTF. CDR3 DNA: TGTGCCAGTAGTAGGGACAGGGGGTCTGGGGCCAACGTCCTGACTTTC. This sequence joins TRBV19 and TRBJ2-6, with 11 bases lining up with TRBD1. The CDR3 sequence is 16 residues long. J lost 1 base, V lost 4 bases, and 0 bases had no gene match. Germline-derived CDR1 and CDR2 are LNHDA and SQIVND (reference sequence). Full variable domain (missing parts from reference TRBV19 and TRBJ2-6): DGGITQSPKYLFRKEGQNVTLSCEQNLNHDAMYWYRQDPGQGLRLIYYSQIVNDFQKGDIAEGYSVSREKKESFPLTVTSAQKNPTAFYLCASSRDRGSGANVLTFGAGSRLTVL.